The clone carrying this TCR beta chain was picked up one time. The data originate from a study of control samples from healthy donors and cancer patients. The length of the CDR3 is 16 residues. Germline V lookup: CDR1 SGHTA, CDR2 FQGNSA. V gave up 1 base and J gave up 0 bases, with 10 bases separating them. The data were produced by immunoSEQ multiplex PCR, yet TCRdb's version contains in-frame clones alone and is incomplete. In the table there are just under 60,000 clones, under 95% of which are singletons. The V and J genes are TRBV7-2 and TRBJ2-1; D might be TRBD1 or TRBD2, each matching 5 bases. The material sequenced was PBMCs. The sequence was obtained from a man aged 35 to 55 with colorectal cancer. CDR3 protein: CASSLGGAYSYNEQFF. DNA of the CDR3: TGTGCCAGCAGCTTAGGAGGGGCTTACTCCTACAATGAGCAGTTCTTC.